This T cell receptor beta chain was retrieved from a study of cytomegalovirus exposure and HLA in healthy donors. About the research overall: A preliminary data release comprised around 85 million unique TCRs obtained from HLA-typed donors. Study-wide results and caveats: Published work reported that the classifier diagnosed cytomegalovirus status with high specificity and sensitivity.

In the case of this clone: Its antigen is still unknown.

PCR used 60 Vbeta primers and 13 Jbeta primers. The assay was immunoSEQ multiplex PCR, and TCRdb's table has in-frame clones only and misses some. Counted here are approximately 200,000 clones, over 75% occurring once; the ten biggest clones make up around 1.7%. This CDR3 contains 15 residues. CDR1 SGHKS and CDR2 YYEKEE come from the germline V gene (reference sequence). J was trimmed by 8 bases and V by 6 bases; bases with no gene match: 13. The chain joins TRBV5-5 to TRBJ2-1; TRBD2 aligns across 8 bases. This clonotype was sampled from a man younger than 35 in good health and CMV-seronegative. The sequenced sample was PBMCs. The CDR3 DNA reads TGTGCCAGCACCGAAGGGACTAGATGGGCGGATGAGCAGTTCTTC. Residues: CASTEGTRWADEQFF.